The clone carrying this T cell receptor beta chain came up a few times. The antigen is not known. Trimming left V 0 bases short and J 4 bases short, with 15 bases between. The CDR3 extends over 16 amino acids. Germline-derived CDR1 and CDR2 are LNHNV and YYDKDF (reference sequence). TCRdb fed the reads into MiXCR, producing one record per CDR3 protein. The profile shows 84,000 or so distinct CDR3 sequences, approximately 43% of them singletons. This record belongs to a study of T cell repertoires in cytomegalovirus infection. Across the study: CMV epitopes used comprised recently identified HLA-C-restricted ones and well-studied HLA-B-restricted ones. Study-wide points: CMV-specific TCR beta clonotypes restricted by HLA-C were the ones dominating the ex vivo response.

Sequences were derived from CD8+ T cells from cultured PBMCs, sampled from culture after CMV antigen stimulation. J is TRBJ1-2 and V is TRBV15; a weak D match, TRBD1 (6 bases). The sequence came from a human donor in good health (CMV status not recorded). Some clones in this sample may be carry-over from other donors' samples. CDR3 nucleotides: TGTGCCACCAGCAGAGATTGGGGGGGCAGCGGCTATGGCTACACCTTC. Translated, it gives CATSRDWGGSGYGYTF. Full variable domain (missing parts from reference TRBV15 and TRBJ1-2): DAMVIQNPRYQVTQFGKPVTLSCSQTLNHNVMYWYQQKSSQAPKLLFHYYDKDFNNEADTPDNFQSRRPNTSFCFLDIRSPGLGDTAMYLCATSRDWGGSGYGYTFGSGTRLTVV.